The clone carrying this T cell receptor (beta chain) was picked up many times. TCRdb independently ran MiXCR on the 5' RACE reads; one entry per CDR3 protein. This sample has around 33,000 distinct CDR3 sequences; about 7.8% occur once, and the top ten carry approximately 10%. The data were obtained in a study of CD8 T cells in ankylosing spondylitis. This TCR was sampled from a male donor with ankylosing spondylitis or in good health (not recorded which). Sequenced: blood, either unsorted or a sorted T cell fraction (not recorded which).

This CDR3 reads CASSPVGGRMNTEAFF. The CDR3, as DNA: TGCGCCAGCAGCCCAGTCGGGGGCAGAATGAACACTGAAGCTTTCTTT. This chain connects TRBV5-1 to TRBJ1-1; maybe TRBD1 (6 bases). The CDR3 extends over 16 amino acids. Germline V lookup: CDR1 SGHRS, CDR2 YFSETQ. V was cut by 4 bases and J by 0 bases, with 16 bases left in between.